The 10 T cell receptor beta chains in this list originate from one sample, sequenced in a study of post-analysis software for immune sequencing data. Their antigens are not known. Incorporated into the TCR beta cDNA libraries were unique molecular identifiers, which served to reduce PCR and sequencing biases. TCRdb processed the PCR reads anew with MiXCR; each CDR3 protein has one entry. Of fewer than 600,000 distinct CDR3 sequences listed, around 40% are singletons. Points from the study as a whole: Five or six TRBV segments (TRBV5-6, TRBV5-1 and TRBV20-1 among them) occurred more frequently in patients than in controls.

Sequencing input: blood. These receptors came from a girl aged 10 to 17 with multiple sclerosis.

V and J are TRBV29-1 and TRBJ1-4, with D hard to call. CDR1 SQVTM and CDR2 ANQGSEA come from the germline V gene. V dropped 3 bases and J dropped 6 bases, with 5 bases sitting between them. This CDR3 region has 11 residues. The CDR3 bases are TGCAGCGTTGATTTTTATGAAAAACTGTTTTTT. It is translated as CSVDFYEKLFF.

The V call is TRBV9, the J call TRBJ2-7, with 8 bases that match TRBD1. The CDR3 is 14 amino acids. Germline V gives CDR1 SGDLS, CDR2 YYNGEE. V dropped 4 bases and J dropped 3; count of bases not matched to a gene: 6. DNA for the CDR3: TGTGCCAGCAGCCCTACTACAGGGGGCTACGAGCAGTACTTC. It translates to CASSPTTGGYEQYF.

CDR3 nucleotide sequence: TGTGCCAGTAGTTTCAGACAGGTCGCGGATTCACCCCTCCACTTT. Translated, it gives CASSFRQVADSPLHF. The chain is built from TRBV19 and TRBJ1-6; a possible D gene is TRBD1 (6 bases). Germline V gene sequence: CDR1 LNHDA, CDR2 SQIVND (reference sequence). This CDR3 has 15 residues. V was cut by 5 bases and J by 8 bases, with 16 bases left in between.

This sequence joins TRBV28 and TRBJ2-1; 7 bases map to TRBD2. This CDR3 region has 20 residues. Germline loops: CDR1 MDHEN, CDR2 SYDVKM. The trim removed 2 bases at V and 0 bases at J, leaving 16 bases unmatched. The CDR3 protein is CASSLRVLAEIPSSYNEQFF. CDR3 DNA sequence: TGTGCCAGCAGTTTAAGGGTCCTAGCGGAGATACCAAGCTCCTACAATGAGCAGTTCTTC.

The rearrangement joins TRBV20-1 to TRBJ2-3; D call uncertain. The CDR3 runs 14 residues. Germline loops: CDR1 DFQATT, CDR2 SNEGSKA (reference sequence). V was cut by 7 bases and J by 3 bases, with 17 bases left in between. The CDR3 region is CSEGLGSGTDTQYF. For the CDR3, the DNA is TGCAGTGAGGGTTTAGGGTCCGGGACAGATACGCAGTATTTT.

The rearrangement joins TRBV4-2 to TRBJ2-1; possible D gene TRBD2, 5 bases. Germline CDR1 is LGHNA and CDR2 is YNFKEQ. Between the trimmed V and J ends, which lost 1 base and 6 bases, there was a span of 10 bases. This CDR3 has 14 residues. The CDR3 coding sequence is TGTGCCAGCAGCCAAGGAGGGAGAGGCAATGAGCAGTTCTTC. Its translation is CASSQGGRGNEQFF.

The chain's CDR3 is CRGTSGTSTDTQYF. CDR3 bases: TGCAGGGGGACTAGCGGAACTAGCACAGATACGCAGTATTTT. The chain combines TRBV20-1 with TRBJ2-3, with 11 nucleotides matching TRBD2. The CDR3 consists of 14 residues. CDR1 is DFQATT, CDR2 SNEGSKA, per germline (reference sequence).

The chain joins TRBV7-4 to TRBJ2-6; unclear D gene. The CDR3 spans 16 residues. V lost 2 bases and J 5 bases, leaving 13 bases between the germline ends. The V gene's germline CDR1 is SGHVT and CDR2 SQSDAQ. CDR3 DNA sequence: TGTGCCAGCAGCTTAACCACGGCAGTGAGGGCCAACGTCCTGACTTTC. Translating gives CASSLTTAVRANVLTF.

The genes are TRBV10-3 and TRBJ2-5; the D call may be TRBD1 or TRBD2 (5 bases each). The CDR3 is 16 residues long. Germline lookup yields CDR1 ENHRY and CDR2 SYGVKD. V dropped 3 bases and J dropped 1 base, with 15 bases sitting between them. The chain's CDR3 is CAISERGQGSQETQYF. The CDR3 DNA is TGTGCCATCAGTGAAAGAGGGCAGGGAAGCCAAGAGACCCAGTACTTC.

The V call is TRBV30, the J call TRBJ1-2, with TRBD1 matching 7 bases. The CDR3 is 15 amino acids. CDR1 and CDR2 (germline): GTSNPN, SVGIG (reference sequence). The V and J ends lost 0 bases and 4 bases, in that order; junction bases with no gene match: 8. The CDR3 sequence is CAWSVLGTATYGYTF. The CDR3 DNA reads as TGTGCCTGGAGTGTACTAGGGACAGCCACCTATGGCTACACCTTC. Full variable domain (remainder filled in from reference TRBV30 and TRBJ1-2): SQTIHQWPATLVQPVGSPLSLECTVEGTSNPNLYWYRQAAGRGLQLLFYSVGIGQISSEVPQNLSASRPQDRQFILSSKKLLLSDSGFYLCAWSVLGTATYGYTFGSGTRLTVV.